The 21 T cell receptor beta chains in this list originate from one sample, sequenced in a study of blood T cell repertoires in COVID-19. Produced via immunoSEQ multiplex PCR; TCRdb's table is partial and in-frame only. This sample has 79,000 or so clones, with 70% to 90% found just once. Sequencing input: peripheral blood. Receptor source: a man aged 60 to 75 with COVID-19, enrolled during active disease.

This clone was recorded only once. This chain joins TRBV13 and TRBJ1-3; D not resolved. CDR1 is PRHDT and CDR2 is FYEKMQ in the germline V gene (reference sequence). This CDR3 has 14 amino acids. The V end lost 7 bases, the J end lost 10 bases, and 20 bases lay between the germline ends. CDR3 protein: CASNLWGTRGTIYF. The CDR3 nucleotides are TGTGCCAGCAATCTGTGGGGAACGAGAGGGACCATATATTTT.

The V gene is TRBV3-1 (or the pseudogene TRBV3-2), the J gene TRBJ1-4; maybe TRBD1 (6 bases). Germline CDR1 reads LGHDT; CDR2 reads YNNKEL (reference sequence). Trimming removed 4 bases from V and 10 bases from J, with 19 bases in between. This CDR3 is 15 amino acids long. Here the CDR3 reads CASSRVTGSSGKLFF. The CDR3 coding sequence is TGTGCCAGCAGCCGCGTCACAGGGTCCAGCGGAAAACTGTTTTTT.

The rearrangement joins TRBV5-1 to TRBJ2-7, with 10 nucleotides matching TRBD2. CDR1 is SGHRS, CDR2 YFSETQ, per germline. The CDR3 loop spans 15 amino acids. V was clipped by 4 bases and J by 6 bases; unmatched bases: 10. The CDR3 DNA follows: TGCGCCAGCAGCATAGAGCGGGAGGGCCAGGGCGAGCAGTACTTC. Residues: CASSIEREGQGEQYF.

This chain connects TRBV27 to TRBJ1-2; 8 nucleotides agree with TRBD1. Germline loops: CDR1 MNHEY, CDR2 SMNVEV (reference sequence). V was clipped by 3 bases and J by 2 bases; unmatched bases: 5. This CDR3 comprises 15 residues. Written as DNA, the CDR3 is TGTGCCAGCAGTTTGGGGCAGGGGGCAAACTATGGCTACACCTTC. Translating it yields CASSLGQGANYGYTF.

The rearrangement uses TRBV3-1 (or the pseudogene TRBV3-2) and TRBJ2-7, with 10 bases matching TRBD1. The V and J ends lost 0 bases and 9 bases, in that order; junction bases with no gene match: 2. Germline CDR1 and CDR2: LGHDT and YNNKEL (reference sequence). CDR3 size: 13 residues. The CDR3 bases are TGTGCCAGCAGCCAAGAGGGGGACAGGGGGCAGTACTTC. Encoded protein: CASSQEGDRGQYF.

This chain connects TRBV3-1 (or the pseudogene TRBV3-2) to TRBJ2-7; TRBD2 aligns across 9 bases. V lost 0 bases, J lost 7 bases, and 7 bases stayed unmatched. The CDR3 runs to 15 residues. Germline V gene lookup returns CDR1 LGHDT and CDR2 YNNKEL (reference sequence). The CDR3 DNA sequence: TGTGCCAGCAGCCAAGATTTGGGCCTAGCGGGGGAGCAGTACTTC. Amino acid sequence: CASSQDLGLAGEQYF.

On this clone itself: This sequence may be a read error, since a much larger clone differs from it by one base. CDR3 sequence (DNA): TGCGCCCGCAGACCCCGGGGGACAGATACGCAGTATTTT. Amino acids: CARRPRGTDTQYF. V is TRBV4-1 and J is TRBJ2-3; tentatively, D is TRBD2 (6 bases). This CDR3 is 13 amino acids long. Germline-derived CDR1 and CDR2 are MGHRA and YSYEKL.

The chain joins TRBV19 to TRBJ1-5, with 7 bases lining up with TRBD1. V lost 3 bases to trimming and J lost 7 bases; unmatched junction nucleotides: 18. Per the germline V gene, CDR1 is LNHDA and CDR2 is SQIVND (reference sequence). The CDR3 is 18 amino acids. CDR3 nucleotide sequence: TGTGCCAGTAGTATCGGACCCTCACAGGGGACGAATGGGCAGCCCCAGCATTTT. It codes for CASSIGPSQGTNGQPQHF.

This clone was picked up a small number of times. The rearrangement links TRBV24-1 to TRBJ2-5; 8 nucleotides align to TRBD1. This CDR3 region has 13 residues. V dropped 5 bases and J dropped 4; count of bases not matched to a gene: 2. The germline gives CDR1 KGHDR, CDR2 SFDVKD. DNA of the CDR3: TGTGCCACCAGTGGAGACAGGGGAGAGACCCAGTACTTC. This sequence encodes CATSGDRGETQYF.

The CDR3 sequence is CASSPDSGYTGELFF. The CDR3 nucleotides are TGTGCCAGCAGCCCCGACAGCGGGTACACCGGGGAGCTGTTTTTT. The chain combines TRBV7-2 with TRBJ2-2; weak D call: TRBD2 (6 bases). In germline, CDR1 is SGHTA, CDR2 FQGNSA. Trimming stripped 5 bases from V and 3 bases from J, with 13 bases between. This CDR3 is built from 15 residues.

CDR3 residues: CASSLGQGAFYEQYF. CDR3 coding DNA: TGTGCCAGCAGTTTAGGGCAGGGGGCTTTCTACGAGCAGTACTTC. This chain joins TRBV27 and TRBJ2-7; TRBD1 matches at 8 bases. Looked up from germline, CDR1 is MNHEY and CDR2 is SMNVEV (reference sequence). V trimming: 2 bases; J trimming: 3 bases; junction bases outside the gene matches: 6. CDR3 length: 15 residues.

The gene calls are TRBV28 and TRBJ2-7; TRBD1 aligns across 7 bases. CDR3 length: 14 residues. Trimming at V came to 5 bases and at J to 2 bases, leaving 6 bases not matched to a gene. Germline V gene data show CDR1 as MDHEN and CDR2 as SYDVKM. CDR3 in amino acids: CASSPDRVTYEQYF. The CDR3 DNA is TGTGCCAGCAGTCCCGACAGGGTAACCTACGAGCAGTACTTC.

The chain uses TRBV5-1 and TRBJ1-5, with D perhaps TRBD1 (6 bases). The germline V and J ends were trimmed by 4 bases and 4 bases, with 12 bases remaining between them. Germline-derived CDR1 and CDR2 are SGHRS and YFSETQ. This CDR3 region has 14 residues. The CDR3 region is CASSLFGQNQPQHF. The CDR3 coding sequence is TGCGCCAGCAGCCTGTTTGGACAGAATCAGCCCCAGCATTTT.

The rearrangement uses TRBV28 and TRBJ1-1, with a weak D call TRBD1 (5 bases). Germline V gene sequence: CDR1 MDHEN, CDR2 SYDVKM. CDR3 size: 15 residues. The ends were cut back, 5 bases at V and 0 bases at J, with 13 bases in the middle. The CDR3 nucleotides are TGTGCCAGCAGTCGAGGGACTCTTATGAACACTGAAGCTTTCTTT. Translating gives CASSRGTLMNTEAFF.

The rearrangement uses TRBV20-1 and TRBJ2-1; tentative D call: TRBD2 (7 bases). V was cut by 3 bases and J by 13 bases, with 13 bases left in between. The germline gives CDR1 DFQATT, CDR2 SNEGSKA (reference sequence). The CDR3 sequence is 11 residues long. CDR3 sequence reads: CSARRGGGQFF. CDR3 sequence (DNA): TGCAGTGCTAGGAGGGGAGGGGGACAGTTCTTC.

The V call is TRBV5-6, the J call TRBJ1-2; D not certain. The CDR3 covers 14 residues. CDR1 is SGHDT and CDR2 is YYEEEE in the germline V gene. V was cut by 6 bases and J by 4 bases, with 16 bases left in between. As DNA, the CDR3 is TGTGCCAGCACCGAGGATGCGGGGTTCTATGGCTACACCTTC. It yields the protein CASTEDAGFYGYTF.

The chain is built from TRBV7-9 and TRBJ2-1; D is perhaps TRBD2 (5 bases). Trimming cost V 5 bases and J 3 bases, with 14 bases left between them. Germline assignment: CDR1 SEHNR and CDR2 FQNEAQ (reference sequence). The CDR3 is 15 residues long. The CDR3 loop is CASSPQAVNYNEQFF. For the CDR3, the DNA is TGTGCCAGCAGCCCCCAAGCGGTAAACTACAATGAGCAGTTCTTC.

The chain combines TRBV2 with TRBJ1-2, with 10 bases fitting TRBD1. Germline V CDR1 and CDR2: SNHLY, FYNNEI. V dropped 3 bases and J dropped 6; count of bases not matched to a gene: 4. This CDR3 is built from 14 residues. The CDR3 bases are TGTGCCAGCAGTGAGGGGACAGGGGTTAATGGCTACACCTTC. Amino acid sequence: CASSEGTGVNGYTF.

The J gene is TRBJ2-7, the V gene TRBV2; 7 bases fit TRBD2. Per the germline V gene, CDR1 is SNHLY and CDR2 is FYNNEI. The CDR3 sequence is 17 residues long. The J segment lost 1 base and the V segment lost 2 bases, leaving 11 bases of the junction unmatched. CDR3 bases: TGTGCCAGCAGTGAAACCTATTGGGGCGGGAGTTCCTACGAGCAGTACTTC. Its translation: CASSETYWGGSSYEQYF.

The chain is built from TRBV7-9 and TRBJ2-7; D is perhaps TRBD2 (6 bases). V dropped 3 bases and J dropped 10 bases, with 19 bases sitting between them. Germline V gene lookup returns CDR1 SEHNR and CDR2 FQNEAQ (reference sequence). The CDR3 sequence is 14 residues long. The CDR3 DNA reads TGTGCCAGCAGCTTTCGTGGACTATCATTCATACAGTACTTC. Translated: CASSFRGLSFIQYF.

The CDR3 DNA reads as TGTGCCAGCAGCCAAGGTACCGGGACAGTCTATGGAAACACCATATATTTT. It encodes CASSQGTGTVYGNTIYF. This chain links TRBV3-1 (or the pseudogene TRBV3-2) with TRBJ1-3, with 7 positions matching TRBD1. Germline V gives CDR1 LGHDT, CDR2 YNNKEL (reference sequence). V lost 1 base, J lost 3 bases, and 9 bases stayed unmatched. This CDR3 has 17 amino acids.